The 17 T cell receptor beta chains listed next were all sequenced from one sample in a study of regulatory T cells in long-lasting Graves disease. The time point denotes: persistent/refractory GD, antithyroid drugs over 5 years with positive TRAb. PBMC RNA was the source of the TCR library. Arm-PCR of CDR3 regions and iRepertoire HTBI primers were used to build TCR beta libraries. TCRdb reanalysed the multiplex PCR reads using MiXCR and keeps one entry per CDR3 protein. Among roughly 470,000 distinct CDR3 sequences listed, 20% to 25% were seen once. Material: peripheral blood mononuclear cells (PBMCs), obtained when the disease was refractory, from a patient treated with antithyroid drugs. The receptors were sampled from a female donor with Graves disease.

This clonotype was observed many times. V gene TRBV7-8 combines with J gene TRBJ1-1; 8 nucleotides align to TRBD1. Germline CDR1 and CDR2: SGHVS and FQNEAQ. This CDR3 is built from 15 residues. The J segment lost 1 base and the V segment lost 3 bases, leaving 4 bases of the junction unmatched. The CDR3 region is CASSFYRGKNTEAFF. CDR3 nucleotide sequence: TGTGCCAGCAGCTTCTACAGGGGGAAGAACACTGAAGCTTTCTTT. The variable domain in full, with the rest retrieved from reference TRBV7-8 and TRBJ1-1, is GAGVSQSPRYKVAKRGQDVALRCDPISGHVSLFWYQQALGQGPEFLTYFQNEAQLDKSGLPSDRFFAERPEGSVSTLKIQRTQQEDSAVYLCASSFYRGKNTEAFFGQGTRLTVV.

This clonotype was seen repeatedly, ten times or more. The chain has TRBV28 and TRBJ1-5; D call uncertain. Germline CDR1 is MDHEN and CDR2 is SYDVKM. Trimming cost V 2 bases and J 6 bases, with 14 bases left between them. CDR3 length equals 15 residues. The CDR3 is CASSLISSMGQPQHF. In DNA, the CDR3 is TGTGCCAGCAGTTTAATATCGTCTATGGGTCAGCCCCAGCATTTT.

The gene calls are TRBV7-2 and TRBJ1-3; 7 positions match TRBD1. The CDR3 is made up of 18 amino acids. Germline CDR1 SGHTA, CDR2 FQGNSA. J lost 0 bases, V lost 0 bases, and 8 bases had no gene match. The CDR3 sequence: CASSLAPDRRASGNTIYF. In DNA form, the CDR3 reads TGTGCCAGCAGCTTAGCCCCGGACAGGCGCGCCTCTGGAAACACCATATATTTT.

CDR3 protein: CASSQDPTTRSSGANVLTF. CDR3 in DNA: TGTGCCAGCAGCCAAGACCCGACGACCCGCAGCTCTGGGGCCAACGTCCTGACTTTC. This sequence joins TRBV3-1 and TRBJ2-6; D is unresolved. Trimming removed 0 bases at V and 0 bases at J, with 15 bases between. The CDR3 has 19 residues. CDR1 LGHDT and CDR2 YNNKEL come from the germline V gene (reference sequence).

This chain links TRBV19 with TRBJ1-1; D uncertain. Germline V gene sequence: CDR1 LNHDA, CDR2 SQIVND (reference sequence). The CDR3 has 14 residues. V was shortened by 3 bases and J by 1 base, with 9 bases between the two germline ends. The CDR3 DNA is TGTGCCAGTAGTATTGATTCGCGGAACACTGAAGCTTTCTTT. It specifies CASSIDSRNTEAFF.

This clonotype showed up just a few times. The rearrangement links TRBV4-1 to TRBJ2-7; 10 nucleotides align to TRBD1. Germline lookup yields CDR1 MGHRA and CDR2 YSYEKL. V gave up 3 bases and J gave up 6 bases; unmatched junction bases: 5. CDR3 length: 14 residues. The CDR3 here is CASSHAGTGAEQYF. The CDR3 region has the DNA TGCGCCAGCAGCCATGCCGGGACAGGGGCCGAGCAGTACTTC.

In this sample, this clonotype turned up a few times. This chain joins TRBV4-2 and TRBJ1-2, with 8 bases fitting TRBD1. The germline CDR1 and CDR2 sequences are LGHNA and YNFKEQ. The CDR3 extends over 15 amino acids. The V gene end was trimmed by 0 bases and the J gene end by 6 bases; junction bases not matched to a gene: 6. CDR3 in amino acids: CASSQEQGANDGYTF. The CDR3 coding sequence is TGTGCCAGCAGCCAAGAGCAGGGGGCAAATGATGGCTACACCTTC.

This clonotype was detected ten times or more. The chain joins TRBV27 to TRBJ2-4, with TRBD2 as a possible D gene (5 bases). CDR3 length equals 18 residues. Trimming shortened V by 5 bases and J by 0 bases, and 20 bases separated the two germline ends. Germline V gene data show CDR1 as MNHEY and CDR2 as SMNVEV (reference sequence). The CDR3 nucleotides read TGTGCCAGCAGTCCCCCGCTTGCGTCCGCGGGAGCCAAAAACATTCAGTACTTC. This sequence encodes CASSPPLASAGAKNIQYF.

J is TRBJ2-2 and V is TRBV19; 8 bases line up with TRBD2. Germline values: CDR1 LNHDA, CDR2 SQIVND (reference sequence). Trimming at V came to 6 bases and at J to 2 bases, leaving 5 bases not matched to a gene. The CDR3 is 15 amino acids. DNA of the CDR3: TGTGCCAGTAGATTACGGACTAGCAACACCGGGGAGCTGTTTTTT. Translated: CASRLRTSNTGELFF.

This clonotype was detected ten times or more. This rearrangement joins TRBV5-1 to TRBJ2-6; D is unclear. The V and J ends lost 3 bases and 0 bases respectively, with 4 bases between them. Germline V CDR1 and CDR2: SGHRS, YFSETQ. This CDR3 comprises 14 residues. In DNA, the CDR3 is TGCGCCAGCAGCTATCGCTCTGGGGCCAACGTCCTGACTTTC. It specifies CASSYRSGANVLTF.

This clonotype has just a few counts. CDR3 loop: CAIPSGFSYEQYF. The CDR3 coding sequence is TGTGCCATCCCGTCGGGGTTCTCCTACGAGCAGTACTTC. The genes are TRBV7-9 and TRBJ2-7, with D possibly TRBD2 on 5 matching bases. With 10 bases removed from V and 0 bases from J, the gap between germline ends came to 13 bases. CDR3 size: 13 residues. CDR1 is SEHNR, CDR2 FQNEAQ, per germline (reference sequence).

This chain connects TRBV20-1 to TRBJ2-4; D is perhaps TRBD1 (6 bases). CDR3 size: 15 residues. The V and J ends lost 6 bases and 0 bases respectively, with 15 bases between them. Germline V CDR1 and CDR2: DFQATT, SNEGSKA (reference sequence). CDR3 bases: TGCAGTGCAGGGGGAAGTCTCTTAGCCAAAAACATTCAGTACTTC. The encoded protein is CSAGGSLLAKNIQYF.

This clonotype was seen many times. In DNA, the CDR3 is TGTGCCAGCAGCTTAGTTGGGAAACTGCGGGGCTATGGGAGTTCACCCCTCCACTTT. Translating it yields CASSLVGKLRGYGSSPLHF. This chain links TRBV7-8 with TRBJ1-6; tentative D call: TRBD1 (5 bases). There are 19 residues in the CDR3. CDR1 SGHVS and CDR2 FQNEAQ come from the germline V gene. The ends were cut back, 1 base at V and 9 bases at J, with 25 bases in the middle.

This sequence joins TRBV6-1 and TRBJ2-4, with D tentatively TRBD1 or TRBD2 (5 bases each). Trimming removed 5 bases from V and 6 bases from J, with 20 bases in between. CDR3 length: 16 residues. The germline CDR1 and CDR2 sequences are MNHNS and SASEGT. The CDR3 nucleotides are TGTGCCAGCAGTCCCTGGGACCGGACGAGGGGAAACATTCAGTACTTC. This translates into CASSPWDRTRGNIQYF.

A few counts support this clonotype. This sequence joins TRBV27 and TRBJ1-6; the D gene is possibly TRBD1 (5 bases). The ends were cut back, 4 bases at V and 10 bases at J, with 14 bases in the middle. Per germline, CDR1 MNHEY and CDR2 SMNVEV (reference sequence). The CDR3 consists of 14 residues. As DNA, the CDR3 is TGTGCCAGCAGTTCGACAGCCCCGGGGTCACCCCTCCACTTT. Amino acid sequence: CASSSTAPGSPLHF.

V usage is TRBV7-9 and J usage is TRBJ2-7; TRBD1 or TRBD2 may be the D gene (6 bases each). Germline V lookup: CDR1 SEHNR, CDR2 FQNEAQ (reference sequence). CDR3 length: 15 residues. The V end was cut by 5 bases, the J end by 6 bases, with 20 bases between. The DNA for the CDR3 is TGTGCCAGCAGCATCACCGGAGTCAGGGGAGGCGAGCAGTACTTC. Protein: CASSITGVRGGEQYF.

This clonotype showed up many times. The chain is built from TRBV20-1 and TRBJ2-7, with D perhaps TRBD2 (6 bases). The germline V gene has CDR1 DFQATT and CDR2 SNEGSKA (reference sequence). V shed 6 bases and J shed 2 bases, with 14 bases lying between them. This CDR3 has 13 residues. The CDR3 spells CSAQLGGPYEQYF. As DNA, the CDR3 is TGCAGTGCCCAACTCGGGGGACCCTACGAGCAGTACTTC.